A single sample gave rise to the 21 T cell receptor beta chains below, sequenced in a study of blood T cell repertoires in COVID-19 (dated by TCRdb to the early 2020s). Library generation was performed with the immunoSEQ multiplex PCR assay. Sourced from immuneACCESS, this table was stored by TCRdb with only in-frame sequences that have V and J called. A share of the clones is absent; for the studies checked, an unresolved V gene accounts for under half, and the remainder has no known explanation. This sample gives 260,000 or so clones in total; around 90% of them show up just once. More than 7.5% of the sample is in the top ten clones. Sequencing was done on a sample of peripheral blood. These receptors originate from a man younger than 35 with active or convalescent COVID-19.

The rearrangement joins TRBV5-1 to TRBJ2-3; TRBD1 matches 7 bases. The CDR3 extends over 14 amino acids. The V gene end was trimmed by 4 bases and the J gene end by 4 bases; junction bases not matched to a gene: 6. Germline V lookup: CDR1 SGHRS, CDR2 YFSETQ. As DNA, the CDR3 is TGCGCCAGCAGCCTCGGGACAGATGCAGATACGCAGTATTTT. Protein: CASSLGTDADTQYF.

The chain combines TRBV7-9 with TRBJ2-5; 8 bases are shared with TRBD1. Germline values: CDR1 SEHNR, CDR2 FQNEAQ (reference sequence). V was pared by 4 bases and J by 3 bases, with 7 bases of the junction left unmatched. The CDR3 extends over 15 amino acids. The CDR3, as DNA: TGTGCCAGCAGCTATGGGGACAGGACAAAAGAGACCCAGTACTTC. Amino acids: CASSYGDRTKETQYF.

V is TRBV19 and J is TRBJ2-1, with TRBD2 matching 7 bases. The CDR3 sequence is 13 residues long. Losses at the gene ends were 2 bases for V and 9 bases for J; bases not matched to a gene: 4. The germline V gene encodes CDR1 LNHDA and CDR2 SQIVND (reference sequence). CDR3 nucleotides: TGTGCCAGTAGTATACGGCGGGGGATTGAGCAGTTCTTC. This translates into CASSIRRGIEQFF. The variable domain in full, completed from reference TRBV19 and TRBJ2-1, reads DGGITQSPKYLFRKEGQNVTLSCEQNLNHDAMYWYRQDPGQGLRLIYYSQIVNDFQKGDIAEGYSVSREKKESFPLTVTSAQKNPTAFYLCASSIRRGIEQFFGPGTRLTVL.

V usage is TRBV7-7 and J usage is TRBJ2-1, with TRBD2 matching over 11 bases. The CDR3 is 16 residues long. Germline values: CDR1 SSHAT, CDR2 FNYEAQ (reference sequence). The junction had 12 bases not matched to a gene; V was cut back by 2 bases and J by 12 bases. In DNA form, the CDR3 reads TGTGCCAGCAGCTTACAGGTTGGGACTAGCGGCCTCGGGCAGTTCTTC. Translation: CASSLQVGTSGLGQFF.

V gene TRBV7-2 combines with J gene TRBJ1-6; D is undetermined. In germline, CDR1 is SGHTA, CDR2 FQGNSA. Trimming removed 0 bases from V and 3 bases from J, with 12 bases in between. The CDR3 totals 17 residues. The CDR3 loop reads CASSLAEVFNYNSPLHF. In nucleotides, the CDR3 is TGTGCCAGCAGCTTAGCGGAGGTCTTTAACTATAATTCACCCCTCCACTTT.

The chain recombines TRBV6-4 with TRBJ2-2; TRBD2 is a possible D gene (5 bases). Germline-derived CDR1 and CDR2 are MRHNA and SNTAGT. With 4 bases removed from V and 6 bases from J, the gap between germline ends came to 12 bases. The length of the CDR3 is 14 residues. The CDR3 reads CASSVSRTAGELFF. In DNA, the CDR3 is TGTGCCAGCAGTGTGTCGAGGACTGCCGGGGAGCTGTTTTTT.

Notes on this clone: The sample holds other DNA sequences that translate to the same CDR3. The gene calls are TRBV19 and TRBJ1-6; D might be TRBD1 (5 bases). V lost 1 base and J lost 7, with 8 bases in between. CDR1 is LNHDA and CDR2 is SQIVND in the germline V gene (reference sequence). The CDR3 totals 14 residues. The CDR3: CASSIATGNSPLHF. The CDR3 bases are TGTGCCAGTAGTATAGCCACAGGCAATTCACCCCTCCACTTT.

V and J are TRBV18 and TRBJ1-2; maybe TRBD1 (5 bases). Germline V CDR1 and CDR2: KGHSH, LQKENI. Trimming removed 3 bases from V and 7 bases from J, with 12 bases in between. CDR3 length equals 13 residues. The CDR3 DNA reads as TGTGCCAGCTCACCTGGGCAGGGCGCTGGCTACACCTTC. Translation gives CASSPGQGAGYTF.

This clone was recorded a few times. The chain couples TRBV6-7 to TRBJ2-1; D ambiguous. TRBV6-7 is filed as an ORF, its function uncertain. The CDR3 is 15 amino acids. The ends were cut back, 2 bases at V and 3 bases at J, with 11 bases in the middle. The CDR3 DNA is TGTGCCAGCAGTTACCCAGTCGAGGACTACAATGAGCAGTTCTTC. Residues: CASSYPVEDYNEQFF.

CDR3: CSVVKGVNTEAFF. The CDR3 DNA sequence: TGCAGCGTTGTGAAAGGGGTGAACACTGAAGCTTTCTTT. The chain carries TRBV29-1 and TRBJ1-1; TRBD1 might be the D (5 bases). CDR1 SQVTM and CDR2 ANQGSEA come from the germline V gene. The germline V and J ends were trimmed by 4 bases and 0 bases, with 9 bases remaining between them. The CDR3 length is 13 residues.

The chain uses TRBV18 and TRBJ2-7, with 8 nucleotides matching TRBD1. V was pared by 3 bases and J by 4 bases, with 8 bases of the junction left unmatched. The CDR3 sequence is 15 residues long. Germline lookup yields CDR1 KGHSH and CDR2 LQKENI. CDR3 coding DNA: TGTGCCAGCTCACCCACGGACAGGGTTAGTTACGAGCAGTACTTC. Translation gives CASSPTDRVSYEQYF.

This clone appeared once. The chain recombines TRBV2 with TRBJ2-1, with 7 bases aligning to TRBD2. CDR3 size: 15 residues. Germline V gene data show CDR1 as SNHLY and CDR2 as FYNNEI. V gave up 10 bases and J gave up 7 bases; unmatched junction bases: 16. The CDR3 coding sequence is TGTGCCACTCAATCGCGCGGGGGATTTAGGAATGAGCAGTTCTTC. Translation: CATQSRGGFRNEQFF.

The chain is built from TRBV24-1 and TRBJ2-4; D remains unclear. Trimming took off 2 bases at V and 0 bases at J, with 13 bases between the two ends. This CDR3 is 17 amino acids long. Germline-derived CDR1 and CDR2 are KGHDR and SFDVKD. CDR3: CATSDCDLLLAKNIQYF. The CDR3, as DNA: TGTGCCACCAGTGATTGCGACTTACTCTTAGCCAAAAACATTCAGTACTTC.

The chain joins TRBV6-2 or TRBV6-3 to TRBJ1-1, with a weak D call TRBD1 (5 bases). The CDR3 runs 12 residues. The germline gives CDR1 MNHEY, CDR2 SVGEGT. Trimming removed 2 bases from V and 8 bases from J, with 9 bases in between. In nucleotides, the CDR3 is TGTGCCAGCAGTTACGGGGCAAACGAAGCTTTCTTT. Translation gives CASSYGANEAFF.

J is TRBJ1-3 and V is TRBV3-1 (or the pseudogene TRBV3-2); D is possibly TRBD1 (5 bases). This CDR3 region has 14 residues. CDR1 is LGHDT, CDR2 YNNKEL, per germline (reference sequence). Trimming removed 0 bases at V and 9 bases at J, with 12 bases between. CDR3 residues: CASSQESRVSTIYF. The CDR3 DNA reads TGTGCCAGCAGCCAAGAATCCAGGGTAAGCACCATATATTTT.

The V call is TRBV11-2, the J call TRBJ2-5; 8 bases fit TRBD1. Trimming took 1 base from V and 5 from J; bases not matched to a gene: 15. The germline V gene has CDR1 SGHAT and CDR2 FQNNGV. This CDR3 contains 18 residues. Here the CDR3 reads CASSLAQGSGGRGETQYF. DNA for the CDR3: TGTGCCAGCAGCTTAGCGCAGGGTTCAGGGGGCAGGGGGGAGACCCAGTACTTC.

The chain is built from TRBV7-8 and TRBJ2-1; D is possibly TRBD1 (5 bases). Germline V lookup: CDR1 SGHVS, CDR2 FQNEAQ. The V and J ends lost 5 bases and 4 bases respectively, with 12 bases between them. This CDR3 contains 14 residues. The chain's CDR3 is CASSPEDSYNEQFF. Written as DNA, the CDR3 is TGTGCCAGCAGCCCCGAAGACAGTTACAATGAGCAGTTCTTC.

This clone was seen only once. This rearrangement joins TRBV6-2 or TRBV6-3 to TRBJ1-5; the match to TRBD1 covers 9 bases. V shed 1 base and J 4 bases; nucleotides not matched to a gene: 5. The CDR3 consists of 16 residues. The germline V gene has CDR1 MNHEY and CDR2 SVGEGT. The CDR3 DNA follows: TGTGCCAGCAGTTACTGGGGGACAGGGAGTAATCAGCCCCAGCATTTT. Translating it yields CASSYWGTGSNQPQHF.

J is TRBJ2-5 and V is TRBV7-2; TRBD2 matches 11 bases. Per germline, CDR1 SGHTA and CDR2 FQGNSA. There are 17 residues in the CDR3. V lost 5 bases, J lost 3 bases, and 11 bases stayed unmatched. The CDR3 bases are TGTGCCAGCAGCCCCGGGACTAGCGGACGTCGGGAAGAGACCCAGTACTTC. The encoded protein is CASSPGTSGRREETQYF.

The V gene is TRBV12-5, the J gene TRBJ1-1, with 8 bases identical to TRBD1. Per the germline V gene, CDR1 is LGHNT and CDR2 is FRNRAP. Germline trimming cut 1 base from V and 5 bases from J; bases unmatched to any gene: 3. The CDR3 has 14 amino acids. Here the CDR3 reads CASGLDRGWTEAFF. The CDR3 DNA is TGTGCTAGTGGTTTGGACAGGGGGTGGACTGAAGCTTTCTTT.

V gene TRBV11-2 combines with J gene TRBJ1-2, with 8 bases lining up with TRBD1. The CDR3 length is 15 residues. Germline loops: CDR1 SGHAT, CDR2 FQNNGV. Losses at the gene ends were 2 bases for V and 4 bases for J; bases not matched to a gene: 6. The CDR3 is CASSLLDRDIYGYTF. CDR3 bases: TGTGCCAGCAGCTTATTGGACAGGGACATCTATGGCTACACCTTC.